Described below is a single T cell receptor beta chain sequence and its context. Its antigen is unknown. Qualities for individual bases were not recorded, and no much larger clone is one base off. The data are from a study of blood T cell repertoires in COVID-19 (dated by TCRdb to 2020 to 2021). About the full investigation: Samples covering the acute and convalescent phases of COVID-19 were provided by collaborators in the United States, Italy and Spain. The material from the prospective study consisted of cDNA or gDNA derived from T cells, B-cell-depleted T cells, or PBMCs. Deeply sampled blood TCRbeta repertoires from subjects exposed to, actively infected with, or recovered from COVID-19 were included in the dataset. The repertoires were released in a freely available public database meant as a resource for research on the immune response to SARS-CoV-2. Where available, HLA class I and class II types were obtained from metadata supplied by the sample provider rather than from assay-based typing. Samples were obtained from the ongoing ImmuneRACE study (first 160 participants) and from over 1,000 subjects provided by 6 global collaborators. A de-identified subject ID, COVID-19 status, age in years and sex were almost always included in the sample metadata. Here is what the overall study found, with its caveats: The amount of clinical and demographic metadata varied by source and participant and was provided uncurated.

At one collaborating source in Seattle, patients were enrolled during active infection and were followed longitudinally through the course of disease. Whole blood was collected in K2EDTA tubes by collaborating institutions according to the institutions' own protocols. Collaborator samples were shipped for TCRbeta analysis as frozen whole blood, isolated PBMCs, or DNA extracted from either sample type. TCRbeta CDR3 regions were amplified from genomic DNA by means of the immunoSEQ Assay, a bias-controlled multiplex PCR. Concerning the study's data processing: Nucleated cell counts per sample were estimated from amplification of reference gene primers within the assay. To quantify the absolute abundance of each unique TCRbeta CDR3 rearrangement, sequence reads were collapsed and filtered. For each sample, productive Simpson clonality was calculated as the square root of Simpson's diversity index over productive rearrangements. Entries here come from immuneACCESS through TCRdb and include only in-frame sequences with V and J called. Some clones fail to appear in such tables; in the studies checked, an unresolved V gene covers under half of the shortfall, and the cause of the remainder is unknown. The DNA gave D and trimming, while V, J and clone size come from that table. For this sample there are 250,000 to 350,000 clones; 70% to 85% appear just once. More than 1.2% of the sample belongs to the ten largest clones.

The sequenced material came from peripheral blood. This TCR was recovered from a human donor with COVID-19, enrolled during active disease. The donor label of this sample is uncertain.

The DNA reads TGTGCCAGCAGTGCGACTAGCCCCCGCACAGATACGCAGTATTTT. This yields the protein CASSATSPRTDTQYF. Here the chain combines TRBV27 and TRBJ2-3, with 7 middle bases fitting TRBD2. The CDR3 numbers 15 residues from cysteine through phenylalanine. The kept DNA is CDR3 alone, 45 bases in frame from the first base. V has 5 bases trimmed and J has 1 base trimmed; junction bases matching no gene number 6. The germline V gene (reference sequence) specifies MNHEY as CDR1 and SMNVEV as CDR2.